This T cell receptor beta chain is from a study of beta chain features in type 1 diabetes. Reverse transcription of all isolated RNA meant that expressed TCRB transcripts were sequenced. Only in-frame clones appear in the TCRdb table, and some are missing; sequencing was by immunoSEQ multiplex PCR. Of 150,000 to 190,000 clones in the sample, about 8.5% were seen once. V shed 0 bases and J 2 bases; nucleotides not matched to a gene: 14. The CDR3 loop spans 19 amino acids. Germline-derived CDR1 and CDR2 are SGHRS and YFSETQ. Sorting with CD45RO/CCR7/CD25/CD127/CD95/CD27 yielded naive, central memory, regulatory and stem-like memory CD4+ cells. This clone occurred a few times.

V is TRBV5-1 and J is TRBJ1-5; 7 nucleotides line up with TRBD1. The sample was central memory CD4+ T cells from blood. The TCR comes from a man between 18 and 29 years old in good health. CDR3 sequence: CASSLAEDGTGEGNQPQHF. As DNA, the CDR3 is TGCGCCAGCAGCTTGGCTGAAGACGGAACAGGGGAGGGCAATCAGCCCCAGCATTTT.